A selection of T cell receptor beta chains follows, all from one sample in a study of regulatory T cells in long-lasting Graves disease. TCRdb recomputed calls from the multiplex PCR reads with MiXCR, one row per CDR3 protein. The data contain 350,000 to 550,000 distinct CDR3 sequences, 14% to 15% of them seen just once; the ten biggest clones take up over 15%. The sample also formed part of further work on T cells in Graves' hyperthyroidism and ophthalmopathy.

The sample was peripheral blood mononuclear cells (PBMCs), taken at new diagnosis, from a patient treated with antithyroid drugs. The receptors were sampled from a young woman with Graves disease. Both conserved end residues are part of each CDR3. The order of the fields is V gene, D gene, J gene, clone size, CDR3 protein, CDR3 DNA. The D gene is left open where the match is weak. Clone sizes are given selectively: once, few, many, or a class where the clone is expanded.

>TRBV4-1|-|TRBJ1-6|few
CASSQPTRGTNSPLHF
TGCGCCAGCAGCCAACCCACTCGAGGAACAAATTCACCCCTCCACTTT
>TRBV7-9|TRBD2|TRBJ2-1|few
CASSHNLGTSGRDNEQFF
TGTGCCAGCAGCCATAATCTGGGGACTAGCGGGAGGGACAATGAGCAGTTCTTC
>TRBV10-1|-|TRBJ2-7|-
CASSAAVSYEQYF
TGCGCCAGCTCAGCCGCAGTCTCCTACGAGCAGTACTTC
>TRBV5-4|TRBD1|TRBJ1-2|-
CASSHRGLDYGYTF
TGTGCCAGCAGCCACAGGGGGCTGGACTATGGCTACACCTTC
>TRBV11-3|-|TRBJ1-1|many
CASSLDNTEAFF
TGTGCCAGCAGCTTGGACAACACTGAAGCTTTCTTT
>TRBV11-3|TRBD2|TRBJ2-1|-
CASSEGGLAGGFNEQFF
TGTGCCAGCAGCGAAGGGGGACTAGCGGGAGGGTTCAATGAGCAGTTCTTC
>TRBV13|TRBD1|TRBJ2-7|-
CASSREDRVEQYF
TGTGCCAGCAGTAGAGAGGACAGGGTCGAGCAGTACTTC
>TRBV6-1|TRBD2|TRBJ2-1|-
CASSTSGRASEQFF
TGTGCCAGCAGTACTAGCGGGAGGGCCAGTGAGCAGTTCTTC
>TRBV18|-|TRBJ2-5|many
CASSLTGTSQETQYF
TGTGCCAGCTCACTAACAGGGACTTCCCAAGAGACCCAGTACTTC
>TRBV4-2|-|TRBJ2-2|-
CASSQEGHGTNTGELFF
TGTGCCAGCAGCCAAGAGGGGCACGGGACGAACACCGGGGAGCTGTTTTTT
>TRBV6-5|-|TRBJ1-2|many
CASSYSSGRGYTF
TGTGCCAGCAGTTACTCGTCTGGAAGGGGCTACACCTTC
>TRBV20-1|TRBD1|TRBJ2-7|many
CSATSGGLSSYEQYF
TGCAGTGCTACGTCAGGGGGCCTATCCTCCTACGAGCAGTACTTC
>TRBV12-3/TRBV12-4|-|TRBJ2-3|many
CASRVGLAGISDTQYF
TGTGCCAGTAGAGTCGGTTTGGCAGGGATCTCAGATACGCAGTATTTT
>TRBV7-8|-|TRBJ2-1|-
CASSLVGVGQFF
TGTGCCAGCAGCTTAGTAGGGGTCGGGCAGTTCTTC
>TRBV28|-|TRBJ2-7|many
CASSHRTGLEQYF
TGTGCCAGCAGCCATAGAACAGGGTTGGAGCAGTACTTC
>TRBV5-1|TRBD2|TRBJ2-1|many
CASKLGGSSYNEQFF
TGCGCCAGCAAACTGGGCGGGAGCTCCTACAATGAGCAGTTCTTC
>TRBV5-1|TRBD2|TRBJ2-3|many
CASGHTSGSTDTQYF
TGCGCCAGCGGACACACTAGCGGGAGTACAGATACGCAGTATTTT
>TRBV12-3/TRBV12-4|-|TRBJ1-4|many
CASSLEGWQGLSKLFF
TGTGCCAGCAGTTTAGAGGGGTGGCAGGGGTTGAGCAAACTGTTTTTT
>TRBV6-1|TRBD1|TRBJ2-4|many
CASSPQGQPQNIQYF
TGTGCCAGCAGTCCCCAGGGACAGCCTCAAAACATTCAGTACTTC
>TRBV28|TRBD1|TRBJ1-5|-
CASSSHGTGDRPQHF
TGTGCCAGCAGTTCCCACGGGACAGGGGATAGGCCCCAGCATTTT
>TRBV20-1|TRBD1|TRBJ1-1|-
CSAPSTGGDTEAFF
TGCAGTGCTCCATCGACAGGGGGAGACACTGAAGCTTTCTTT
>TRBV30|-|TRBJ1-1|many
CAWSHGGGREAFF
TGTGCCTGGAGTCATGGTGGCGGCAGGGAAGCTTTCTTT